Listed here are 26 T cell receptor beta chains from one sample, sequenced in a study of immune heterogeneity within non-small cell lung tumors. The authors amplified TCR beta CDR3 by multiplex PCR with 32 V and 13 J primers. Each CDR3 protein is one row after TCRdb ran MiXCR on the multiplex PCR reads. Among under 35,000 distinct CDR3 sequences listed, around 28% were seen once. Bulk tumor genomic DNA served as template, at around 600 ng per sample. Biopsies, several per primary tumor and spaced far apart, were collected during surgery. Their non-small cell lung cancer was newly diagnosed and untreated, and the patients underwent curative surgery. Sequencing was performed on lung tumor tissue. The origin of the receptors is a middle-aged man with non-small cell lung cancer.

The CDR3 coding sequence is TGCAGTGCTAGAGTTGGGGGAAAGAATCAGCCCCAGCATTTT. Its protein is CSARVGGKNQPQHF. V is TRBV20-1 and J is TRBJ1-5; maybe TRBD1 (5 bases). The CDR3 is 14 amino acids. V was pared by 1 base and J by 4 bases, with 11 bases between. The V gene's germline CDR1 is DFQATT and CDR2 SNEGSKA (reference sequence).

The CDR3 loop reads CASSRPILGANEQFF. CDR3 nucleotides: TGTGCCAGCAGCCGACCAATCTTGGGGGCAAATGAGCAGTTCTTC. The rearrangement joins TRBV9 to TRBJ2-1, with D possibly TRBD1 on 6 matching bases. CDR1 and CDR2 from the germline V gene are SGDLS and YYNGEE. The CDR3 is 15 amino acids. V was clipped by 4 bases and J by 7 bases, with 18 bases between them.

The gene calls are TRBV12-3 or TRBV12-4 and TRBJ1-5, with TRBD1 matching over 12 bases. CDR3 length: 17 residues. With V trimmed by 7 bases and J by 5 bases, 12 bases remained unmatched. This CDR3 is CASKVWGQGANDQPQHF. CDR3 bases: TGTGCCAGCAAAGTATGGGGACAGGGGGCGAACGATCAGCCCCAGCATTTT.

This clonotype occurred a few times. The chain couples TRBV19 to TRBJ2-4; D gene ambiguous. Germline V gene lookup returns CDR1 LNHDA and CDR2 SQIVND (reference sequence). Trimming removed 2 bases from V and 2 bases from J, with 19 bases in between. The CDR3 consists of 18 residues. In nucleotides, the CDR3 is TGTGCCAGTAGTATAAGTCTTCTCCCCGAGGTTTCCAAAAACATTCAGTACTTC. Translation: CASSISLLPEVSKNIQYF.

The sample holds a few counts of this clonotype. The chain is built from TRBV24-1 and TRBJ2-2; D is uncertain. CDR3 size: 15 residues. The V end was cut by 5 bases, the J end by 0 bases, with 9 bases between. In germline, CDR1 is KGHDR, CDR2 SFDVKD. This chain's CDR3 is CATSGAATNTGELFF. CDR3 nucleotides: TGTGCCACCAGTGGGGCGGCCACGAACACCGGGGAGCTGTTTTTT.

Judged by abundance, this clonotype is medium-sized (0.01 to 0.1%). The chain employs TRBV6-6 and TRBJ2-7; D gene unclear. Germline V lookup: CDR1 MNHNY, CDR2 SVGAGI (reference sequence). V lost 0 bases, J lost 3 bases, and 12 bases lay in between. The CDR3 loop spans 15 amino acids. The CDR3, as DNA: TGTGCCAGCAGTTACTCGACCCAGAGCTACTACGAGCAGTACTTC. Translation gives CASSYSTQSYYEQYF.

This clonotype was observed many times. The V and J genes are TRBV11-3 and TRBJ2-7; 9 bases map to TRBD2. Germline V gene lookup returns CDR1 SGHNT and CDR2 YENEEA. The CDR3 loop spans 14 amino acids. The junction had 3 bases not matched to a gene; V was cut back by 4 bases and J by 2 bases. The CDR3 DNA sequence: TGTGCCAGCAGCTCGGGACTAGCAGCCTACGAGCAGTACTTC. Translated, it gives CASSSGLAAYEQYF.

This clonotype appeared a few times. This chain links TRBV5-1 with TRBJ1-1; TRBD1 aligns across 7 bases. This CDR3 has 12 amino acids. Germline CDR1 reads SGHRS; CDR2 reads YFSETQ. The V and J ends lost 0 bases and 8 bases, in that order; junction bases with no gene match: 1. This CDR3 reads CASSLEGAEAFF. CDR3 nucleotide sequence: TGCGCCAGCAGCTTGGAGGGGGCCGAAGCTTTCTTT.

This clonotype is deemed medium-sized. This chain uses TRBV7-3 with TRBJ2-3; no clear D gene. The CDR3 is 15 residues long. Germline assignment: CDR1 SGHTA and CDR2 FQGTGA. Trimming removed 2 bases at V and 1 base at J, with 10 bases between. CDR3 coding DNA: TGTGCCAGCAGCTTACGGAAGACGGGCACAGATACGCAGTATTTT. Its protein product is CASSLRKTGTDTQYF. Variable domain in full (rest from reference TRBV7-3 and TRBJ2-3): GAGVSQTPSNKVTEKGKYVELRCDPISGHTALYWYRQSLGQGPEFLIYFQGTGAADDSGLPNDRFFAVRPEGSVSTLKIQRTERGDSAVYLCASSLRKTGTDTQYFGPGTRLTVL.

This chain links TRBV29-1 with TRBJ2-1; 10 bases agree with TRBD2. The germline V gene encodes CDR1 SQVTM and CDR2 ANQGSEA. The CDR3 loop spans 14 amino acids. Unmatched junction bases numbered 8, after V lost 6 bases and J lost 6 bases. CDR3 protein: CSVDPSGSGNEQFF. In nucleotides, the CDR3 is TGCAGCGTCGACCCTAGCGGGAGTGGCAATGAGCAGTTCTTC.

A note on this clonotype: A single base separates this from a much larger clone, so it may be a read error. The chain combines TRBV6-5 with TRBJ1-6, with D unresolved. This CDR3 comprises 17 residues. Germline values: CDR1 MNHEY, CDR2 SVGAGI. CDR3 loop: CASSYTAGGSYNLPLHF. The DNA of the CDR3 is TGTGCCAGCAGTTACACAGCAGGCGGCTCCTATAATTTACCCCTCCACTTT.

This clonotype was counted many times. The chain joins TRBV27 to TRBJ2-1; tentatively, D is TRBD1 (6 bases). There are 12 residues in the CDR3. Looked up from germline, CDR1 is MNHEY and CDR2 is SMNVEV (reference sequence). Trimming removed 3 bases at V and 12 bases at J, with 12 bases between. The CDR3 nucleotides are TGTGCCAGCAGTTTGCAACAGGGAAGGCAGTTCTTC. This sequence encodes CASSLQQGRQFF.

Remarks on this clonotype: It may be a read error: a sequence one base away is much more abundant. The V call is TRBV3-1, the J call TRBJ1-4; 8 bases align to TRBD1. CDR1 and CDR2 (germline): LGHDT, YNNKEL (reference sequence). The CDR3 is made up of 15 amino acids. CDR3 DNA: TGTGCCAGCAGCCCCAGGGGGCATAAAATTGAAAAACTGTCTTTT. Translated, it gives CASSPRGHKIEKLSF.

The rearrangement links TRBV20-1 to TRBJ2-1; D uncertain. This CDR3 contains 13 residues. Germline CDR1 reads DFQATT; CDR2 reads SNEGSKA (reference sequence). Trimming cost V 0 bases and J 7 bases, with 10 bases left between them. As DNA, the CDR3 is TGCAGTGCTAGAGATCTCATCGGAAATGAGCAGTTCTTC. This sequence encodes CSARDLIGNEQFF.

This clonotype is medium-sized by share. The V and J genes are TRBV7-2 and TRBJ1-4; 8 positions match TRBD1. Germline loops: CDR1 SGHTA, CDR2 FQGNSA. The CDR3 consists of 15 residues. V lost 5 bases and J lost 8; bases outside the gene matches: 10. The CDR3 sequence: CASSDPRGLREKLFF. Written as DNA, the CDR3 is TGTGCCAGCAGCGACCCCAGGGGGCTACGGGAAAAACTGTTTTTT.

This clonotype is judged medium-sized. The J gene is TRBJ1-3, the V gene TRBV7-2; no definite D call. The CDR3 runs to 14 residues. The V end was cut by 3 bases, the J end by 0 bases, with 6 bases between. Germline-derived CDR1 and CDR2 are SGHTA and FQGNSA. The CDR3 region is CASSFWASGNTIYF. The CDR3 DNA reads TGTGCCAGCAGCTTTTGGGCCTCTGGAAACACCATATATTTT.

This clonotype was counted between two and nine times. The gene calls are TRBV18 and TRBJ1-4, with D perhaps matching TRBD1 (6 bases). The CDR3 sequence is 17 residues long. The germline V gene has CDR1 KGHSH and CDR2 LQKENI. The germline V and J ends were trimmed by 3 bases and 8 bases, with 22 bases remaining between them. This CDR3 reads CASSPVDAAGVREKLFF. CDR3 DNA: TGTGCCAGCTCACCCGTTGACGCGGCAGGGGTCAGAGAAAAACTGTTTTTT.

Regarding this clonotype: One base away lies a much larger clone, so this may be a sequencing read error. The gene calls are TRBV6-5 and TRBJ1-5, with D unresolved. V lost 4 bases, J lost 5 bases, and 9 bases lay in between. The germline gives CDR1 MNHEY, CDR2 SVGAGI. The CDR3 extends over 13 amino acids. The CDR3 here is CASSSQLHQPQHF. The CDR3 bases are TGTGCCAGCAGTTCCCAACTCCATCAGCCCCAGCATTTT.

This chain joins TRBV9 and TRBJ2-3, with a tentative D call TRBD2 (5 bases). Germline CDR1 and CDR2: SGDLS and YYNGEE. Trimming took off 0 bases at V and 6 bases at J, with 14 bases between the two ends. This CDR3 region has 15 residues. Here the CDR3 DNA reads TGTGCCAGCAGCGTAGTCGGTGGGAGTAGGGATACGCAGTATTTT. This sequence encodes CASSVVGGSRDTQYF.

About this clonotype itself: Being one base from a much bigger clone, this may be a read error. The J gene is TRBJ2-1, the V gene TRBV20-1; 9 bases are a match to TRBD2. The CDR3 consists of 17 residues. V shed 1 base, J shed 0 bases, and the junction held 7 bases outside the gene matches. The germline V gene encodes CDR1 DFQATT and CDR2 SNEGSKA (reference sequence). CDR3 sequence reads: CSARVVISGSSYNEQFF. The CDR3 bases are TGCAGTGCTAGAGTAGTTATTAGCGGGAGCTCCTACAATGAGCAGTTCTTC.

The table lists this clonotype with a few counts. The J gene is TRBJ1-2, the V gene TRBV7-8; tentative D call: TRBD1 (6 bases). This CDR3 comprises 14 residues. Trimming took off 3 bases at V and 4 bases at J, with 12 bases between the two ends. Germline CDR1 SGHVS, CDR2 FQNEAQ. The CDR3 DNA reads TGTGCCAGCAGCTTTCAACAGGGTAGCTATGGCTACACCTTC. It codes for CASSFQQGSYGYTF.

In regard to this clonotype: This may stem from a read error, because a much larger clone lies one nucleotide away. The chain uses TRBV10-1 and TRBJ2-7; a weak D match, TRBD1 (5 bases). This CDR3 spans 13 amino acids. Germline values: CDR1 WNHNN, CDR2 SYGVQD (reference sequence). The CDR3 DNA sequence: TGCGCCAGCAGTTTTGCAGGGCTCGACGAGCATTACTTC. This codes for CASSFAGLDEHYF.

This clonotype was seen a handful of times. The CDR3 sequence is CSATGLVGYNEQFF. Written as DNA, the CDR3 is TGCAGTGCTACCGGACTTGTGGGGTACAATGAGCAGTTCTTC. The chain links TRBV20-1 to TRBJ2-1; perhaps TRBD2 as D (5 bases). The V end lost 4 bases, the J end lost 4 bases, and 14 bases lay between the germline ends. CDR3 length: 14 amino acids. From germline, CDR1 is DFQATT and CDR2 SNEGSKA (reference sequence).

Points on this clonotype: This may be a read error: a much more frequent sequence differs by one nucleotide. The rearrangement joins TRBV5-1 to TRBJ2-7; TRBD2 matches 12 bases. The germline V gene encodes CDR1 SGHRS and CDR2 YFSETQ. The junction had 1 base not matched to a gene; V was cut back by 0 bases and J by 3 bases. The length of the CDR3 is 15 residues. This chain's CDR3 is CASSLETSGSYEQYF. CDR3 bases: TGCGCCAGCAGCTTGGAGACTAGCGGGAGCTACGAGCAGTACTTC. The variable domain in full, with the rest retrieved from reference TRBV5-1 and TRBJ2-7, is KAGVTQTPRYLIKTRGQQVTLSCSPISGHRSVSWYQQTPGQGLQFLFEYFSETQRNKGNFPGRFSGRQFSNSRSEMNVSTLELGDSALYLCASSLETSGSYEQYFGPGTRLTVT.

V usage is TRBV7-3 and J usage is TRBJ2-1, with D maybe TRBD1 (5 bases). Trimming cost V 5 bases and J 9 bases, with 11 bases left between them. Germline lookup yields CDR1 SGHTA and CDR2 FQGTGA. The CDR3 totals 12 residues. In nucleotides, the CDR3 is TGTGCCAGCAGCGTTTCTGGGGCTGAGCAGTTCTTC. Protein sequence: CASSVSGAEQFF. The variable domain in full, with the rest retrieved from reference TRBV7-3 and TRBJ2-1, is GAGVSQTPSNKVTEKGKYVELRCDPISGHTALYWYRQSLGQGPEFLIYFQGTGAADDSGLPNDRFFAVRPEGSVSTLKIQRTERGDSAVYLCASSVSGAEQFFGPGTRLTVL.

For this clonotype: This may stem from a read error, because a much larger clone lies one nucleotide away. Without the conserved terminal phenylalanine or tryptophan, this CDR3 likely stems from a read error. This chain joins TRBV30 and TRBJ2-7; TRBD1 matches 9 bases. The ends lost 2 bases at V and 4 bases at J; junction bases unmatched: 6. CDR1 GTSNPN and CDR2 SVGIG come from the germline V gene (reference sequence). This CDR3 has 14 residues. The DNA of the CDR3 is TGTGCCTGGAGTTTGGGACAGGGAGTGTACGAGCAGTACTCC. Residues: CAWSLGQGVYEQYS.